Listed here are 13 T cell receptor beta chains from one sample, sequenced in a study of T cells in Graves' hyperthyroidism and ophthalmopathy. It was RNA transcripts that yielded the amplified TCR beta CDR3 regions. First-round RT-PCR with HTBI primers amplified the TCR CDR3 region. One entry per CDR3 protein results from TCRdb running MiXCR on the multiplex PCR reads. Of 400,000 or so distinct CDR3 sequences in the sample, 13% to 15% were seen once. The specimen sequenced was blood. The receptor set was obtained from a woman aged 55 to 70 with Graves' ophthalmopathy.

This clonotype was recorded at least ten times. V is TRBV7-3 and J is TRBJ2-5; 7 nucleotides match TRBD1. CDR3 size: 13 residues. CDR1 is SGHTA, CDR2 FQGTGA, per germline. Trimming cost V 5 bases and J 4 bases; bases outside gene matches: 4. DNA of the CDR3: TGTGCCAGCAGCACAGGGGCGTCAGAGACCCAGTACTTC. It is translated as CASSTGASETQYF.

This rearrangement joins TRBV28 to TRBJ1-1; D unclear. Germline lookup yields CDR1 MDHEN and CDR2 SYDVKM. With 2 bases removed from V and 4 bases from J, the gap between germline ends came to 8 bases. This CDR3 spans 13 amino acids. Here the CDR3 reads CASSLRHITEAFF. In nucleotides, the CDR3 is TGTGCCAGCAGTTTAAGACACATCACTGAAGCTTTCTTT.

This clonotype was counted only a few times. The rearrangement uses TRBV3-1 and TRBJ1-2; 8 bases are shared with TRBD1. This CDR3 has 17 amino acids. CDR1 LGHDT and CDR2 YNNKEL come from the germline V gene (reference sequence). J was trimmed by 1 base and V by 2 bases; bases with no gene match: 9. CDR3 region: CASSQRTGMGFNYGYTF. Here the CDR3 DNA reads TGTGCCAGCAGCCAAAGGACAGGGATGGGGTTTAACTATGGCTACACCTTC.

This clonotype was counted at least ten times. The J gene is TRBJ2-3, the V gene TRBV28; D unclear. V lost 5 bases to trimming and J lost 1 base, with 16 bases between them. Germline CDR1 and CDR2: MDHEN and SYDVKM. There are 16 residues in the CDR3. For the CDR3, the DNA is TGTGCCAGCAGTACCTCCCAGGCGAGACGCACAGATACGCAGTATTTT. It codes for CASSTSQARRTDTQYF.

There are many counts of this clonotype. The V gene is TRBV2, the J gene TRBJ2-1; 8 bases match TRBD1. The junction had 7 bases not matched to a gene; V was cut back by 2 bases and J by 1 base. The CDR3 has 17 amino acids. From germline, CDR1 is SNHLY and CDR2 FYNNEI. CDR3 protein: CASSEPPWTGSYNEQFF. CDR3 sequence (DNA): TGTGCCAGCAGTGAACCACCCTGGACAGGGTCCTACAATGAGCAGTTCTTC.

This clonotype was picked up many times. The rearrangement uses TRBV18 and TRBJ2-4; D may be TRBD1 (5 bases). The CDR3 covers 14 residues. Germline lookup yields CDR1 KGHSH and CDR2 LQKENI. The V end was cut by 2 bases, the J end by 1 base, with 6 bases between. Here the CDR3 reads CASSPAGAKNIQYF. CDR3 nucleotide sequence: TGTGCCAGCTCACCAGCAGGGGCCAAAAACATTCAGTACTTC.

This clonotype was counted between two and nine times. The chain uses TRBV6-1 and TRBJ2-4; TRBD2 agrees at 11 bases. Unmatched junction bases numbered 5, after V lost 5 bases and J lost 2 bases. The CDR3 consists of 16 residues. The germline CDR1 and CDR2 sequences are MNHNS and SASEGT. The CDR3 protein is CASSYLAGGSKNIQYF. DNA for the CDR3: TGTGCCAGCAGTTATTTAGCGGGAGGGTCCAAAAACATTCAGTACTTC.

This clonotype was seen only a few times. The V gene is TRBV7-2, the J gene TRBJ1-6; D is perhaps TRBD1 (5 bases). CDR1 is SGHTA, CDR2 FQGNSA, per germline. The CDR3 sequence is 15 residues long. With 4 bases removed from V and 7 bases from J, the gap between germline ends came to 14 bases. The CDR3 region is CASSSDGGPNSPLHF. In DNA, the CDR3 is TGTGCCAGCAGCTCCGACGGGGGACCGAATTCACCCCTCCACTTT.

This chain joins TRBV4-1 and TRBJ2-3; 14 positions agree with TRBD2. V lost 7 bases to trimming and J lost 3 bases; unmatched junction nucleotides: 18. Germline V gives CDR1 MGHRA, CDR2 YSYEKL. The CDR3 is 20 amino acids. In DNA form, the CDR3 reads TGCGCCAGCACCCTGTCTGGGGGACTAGCGGGAGTAAGAGCTACAGATACGCAGTATTTT. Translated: CASTLSGGLAGVRATDTQYF.

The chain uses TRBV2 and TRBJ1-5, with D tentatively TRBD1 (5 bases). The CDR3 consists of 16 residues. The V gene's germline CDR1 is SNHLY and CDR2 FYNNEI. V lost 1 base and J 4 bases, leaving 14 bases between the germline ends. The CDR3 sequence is CASSEGQPGPNQPQHF. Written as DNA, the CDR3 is TGTGCCAGCAGTGAAGGACAGCCTGGGCCAAATCAGCCCCAGCATTTT.

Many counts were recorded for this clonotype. Here the CDR3 reads CAWSVGGEYQETQYF. CDR3 DNA sequence: TGTGCCTGGAGTGTTGGGGGCGAGTACCAAGAGACCCAGTACTTC. This chain uses TRBV30 with TRBJ2-5; a possible D gene is TRBD1 (6 bases). Trimming took 0 bases from V and 0 from J, leaving 11 bases between them. Germline V lookup: CDR1 GTSNPN, CDR2 SVGIG (reference sequence). This CDR3 comprises 15 residues.

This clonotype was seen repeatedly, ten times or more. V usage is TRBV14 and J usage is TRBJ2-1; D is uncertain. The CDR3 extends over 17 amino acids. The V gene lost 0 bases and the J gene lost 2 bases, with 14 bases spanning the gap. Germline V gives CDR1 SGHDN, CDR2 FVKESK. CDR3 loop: CASSQDWAEFTYNEQFF. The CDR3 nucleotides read TGTGCCAGCAGCCAAGATTGGGCCGAATTCACCTACAATGAGCAGTTCTTC.

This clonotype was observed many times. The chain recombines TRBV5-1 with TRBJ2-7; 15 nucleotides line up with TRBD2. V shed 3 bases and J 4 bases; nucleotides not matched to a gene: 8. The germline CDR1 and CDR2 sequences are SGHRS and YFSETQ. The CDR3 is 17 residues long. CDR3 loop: CASSSGLAGGMKYEQYF. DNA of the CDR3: TGCGCCAGCAGCTCTGGACTAGCGGGAGGGATGAAATACGAGCAGTACTTC.